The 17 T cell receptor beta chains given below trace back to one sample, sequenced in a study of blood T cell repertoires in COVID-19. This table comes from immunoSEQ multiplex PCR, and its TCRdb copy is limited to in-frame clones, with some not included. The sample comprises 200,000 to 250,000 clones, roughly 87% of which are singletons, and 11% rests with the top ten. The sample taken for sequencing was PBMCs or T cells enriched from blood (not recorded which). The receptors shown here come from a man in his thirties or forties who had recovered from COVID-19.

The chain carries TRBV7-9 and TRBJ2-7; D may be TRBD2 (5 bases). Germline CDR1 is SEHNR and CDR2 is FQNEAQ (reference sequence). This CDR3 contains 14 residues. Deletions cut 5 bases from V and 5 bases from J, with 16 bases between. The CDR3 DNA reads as TGTGCCAGCAGCCCCGTCCCGGGATCCCACGAGCAGTACTTC. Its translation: CASSPVPGSHEQYF.

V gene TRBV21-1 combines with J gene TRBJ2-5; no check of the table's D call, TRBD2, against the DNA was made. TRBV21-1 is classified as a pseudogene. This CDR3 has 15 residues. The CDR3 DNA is TGTGCCAGCAGCAAATTTTGGGGGGAAGGGGAGACCCAGTACTTC. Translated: CASSKFWGEGETQYF.

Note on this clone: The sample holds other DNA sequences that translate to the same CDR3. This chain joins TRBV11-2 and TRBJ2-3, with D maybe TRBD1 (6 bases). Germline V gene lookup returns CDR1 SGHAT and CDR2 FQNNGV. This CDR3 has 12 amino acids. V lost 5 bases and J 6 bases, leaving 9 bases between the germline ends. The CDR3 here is CASSPQGDTQYF. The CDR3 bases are TGTGCCAGCAGCCCCCAGGGGGATACGCAGTATTTT.

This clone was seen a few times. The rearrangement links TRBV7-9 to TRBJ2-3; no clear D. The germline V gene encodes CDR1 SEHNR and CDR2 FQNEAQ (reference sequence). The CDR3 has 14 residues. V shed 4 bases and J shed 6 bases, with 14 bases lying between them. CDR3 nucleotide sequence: TGTGCCAGCAGCTCAATCTTCGGTAAGGATACGCAGTATTTT. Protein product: CASSSIFGKDTQYF. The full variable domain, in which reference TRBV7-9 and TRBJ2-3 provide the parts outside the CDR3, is DTGVSQNPRHKITKRGQNVTFRCDPISEHNRLYWYRQTLGQGPEFLTYFQNEAQLEKSRLLSDRFSAERPKGSFSTLEIQRTEQGDSAMYLCASSSIFGKDTQYFGPGTRLTVL.

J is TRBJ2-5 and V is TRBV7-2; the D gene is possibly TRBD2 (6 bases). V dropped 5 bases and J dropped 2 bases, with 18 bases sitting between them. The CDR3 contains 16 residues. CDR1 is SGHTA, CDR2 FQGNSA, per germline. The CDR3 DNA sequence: TGTGCCAGCAGCACCGGGACTCAAGTTAGTCAAGAGACCCAGTACTTC. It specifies CASSTGTQVSQETQYF.

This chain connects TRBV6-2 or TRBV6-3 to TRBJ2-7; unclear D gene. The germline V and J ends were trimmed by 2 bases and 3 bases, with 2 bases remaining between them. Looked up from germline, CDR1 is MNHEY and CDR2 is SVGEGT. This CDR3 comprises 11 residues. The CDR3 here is CASSYRYEQYF. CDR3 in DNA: TGTGCCAGCAGTTACCGCTACGAGCAGTACTTC.

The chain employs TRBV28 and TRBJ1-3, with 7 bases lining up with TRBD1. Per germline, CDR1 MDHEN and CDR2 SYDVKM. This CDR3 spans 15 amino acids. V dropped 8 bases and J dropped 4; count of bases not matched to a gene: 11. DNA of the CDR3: TGTGCCAGCTCCACAGGGGCCCTCGAGGGAAACACCATATATTTT. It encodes CASSTGALEGNTIYF.

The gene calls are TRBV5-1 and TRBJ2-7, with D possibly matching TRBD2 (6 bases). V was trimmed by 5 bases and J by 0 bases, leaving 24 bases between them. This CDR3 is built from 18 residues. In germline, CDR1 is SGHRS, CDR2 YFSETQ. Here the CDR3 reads CASSWTGTARSSSYEQYF. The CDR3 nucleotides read TGCGCCAGCAGTTGGACCGGGACTGCCAGATCCAGCTCCTACGAGCAGTACTTC.

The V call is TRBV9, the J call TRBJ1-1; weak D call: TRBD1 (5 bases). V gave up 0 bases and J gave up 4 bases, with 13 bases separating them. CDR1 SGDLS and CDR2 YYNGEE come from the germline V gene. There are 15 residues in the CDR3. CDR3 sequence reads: CASSVDQGWFTEAFF. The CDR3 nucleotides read TGTGCCAGCAGCGTAGATCAGGGTTGGTTCACTGAAGCTTTCTTT.

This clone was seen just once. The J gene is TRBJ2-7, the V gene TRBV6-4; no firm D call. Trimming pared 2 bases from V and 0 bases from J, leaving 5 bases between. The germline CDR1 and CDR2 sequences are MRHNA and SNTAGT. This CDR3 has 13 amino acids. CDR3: CASSDPHSYEQYF. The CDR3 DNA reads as TGTGCCAGCAGTGACCCCCACTCCTACGAGCAGTACTTC.

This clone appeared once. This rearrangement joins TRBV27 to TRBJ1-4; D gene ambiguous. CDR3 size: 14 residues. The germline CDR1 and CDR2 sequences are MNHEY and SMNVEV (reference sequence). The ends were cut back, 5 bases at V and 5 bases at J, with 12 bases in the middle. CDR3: CASSMGPGNEKLFF. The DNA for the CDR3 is TGTGCCAGCAGTATGGGCCCGGGAAATGAAAAACTGTTTTTT.

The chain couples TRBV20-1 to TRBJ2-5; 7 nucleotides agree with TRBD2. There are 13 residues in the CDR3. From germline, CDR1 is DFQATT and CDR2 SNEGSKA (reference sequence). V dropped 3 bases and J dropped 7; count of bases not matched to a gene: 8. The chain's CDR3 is CSASRGSSGTQYF. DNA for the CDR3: TGCAGTGCTAGTCGCGGGAGTAGTGGGACCCAGTACTTC.

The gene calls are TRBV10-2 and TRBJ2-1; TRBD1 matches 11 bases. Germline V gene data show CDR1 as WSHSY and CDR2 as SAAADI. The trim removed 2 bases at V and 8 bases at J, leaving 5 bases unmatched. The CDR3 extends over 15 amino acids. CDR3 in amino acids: CASSEGQGALDEQFF. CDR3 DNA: TGCGCCAGCAGTGAGGGACAGGGGGCCTTGGATGAGCAGTTCTTC.

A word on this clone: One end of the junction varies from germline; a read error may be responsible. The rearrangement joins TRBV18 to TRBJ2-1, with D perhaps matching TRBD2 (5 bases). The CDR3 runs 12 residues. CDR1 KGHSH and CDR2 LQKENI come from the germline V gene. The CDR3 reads CASSPPGSAQFF. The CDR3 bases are TGTGCCAGCTCCCCACCGGGGAGCGCGCAGTTCTTC.

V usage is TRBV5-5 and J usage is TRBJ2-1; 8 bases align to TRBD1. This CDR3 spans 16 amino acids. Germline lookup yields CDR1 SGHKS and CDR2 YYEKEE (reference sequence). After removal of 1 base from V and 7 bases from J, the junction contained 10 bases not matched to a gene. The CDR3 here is CASSLSQGARGNEQFF. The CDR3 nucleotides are TGTGCCAGCAGCTTGTCTCAGGGGGCGAGGGGGAATGAGCAGTTCTTC. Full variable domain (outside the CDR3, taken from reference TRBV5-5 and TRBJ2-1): DAGVTQSPTHLIKTRGQQVTLRCSPISGHKSVSWYQQVLGQGPQFIFQYYEKEERGRGNFPDRFSARQFPNYSSELNVNALLLGDSALYLCASSLSQGARGNEQFFGPGTRLTVL.

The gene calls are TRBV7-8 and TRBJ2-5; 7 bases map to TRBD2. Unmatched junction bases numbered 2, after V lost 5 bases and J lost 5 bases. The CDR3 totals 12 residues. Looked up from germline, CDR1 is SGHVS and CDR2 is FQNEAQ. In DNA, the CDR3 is TGTGCCAGCAGCGGACTAGGCGAGACCCAGTACTTC. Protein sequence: CASSGLGETQYF. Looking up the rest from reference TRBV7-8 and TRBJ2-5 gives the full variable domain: GAGVSQSPRYKVAKRGQDVALRCDPISGHVSLFWYQQALGQGPEFLTYFQNEAQLDKSGLPSDRFFAERPEGSVSTLKIQRTQQEDSAVYLCASSGLGETQYFGPGTRLLVL.

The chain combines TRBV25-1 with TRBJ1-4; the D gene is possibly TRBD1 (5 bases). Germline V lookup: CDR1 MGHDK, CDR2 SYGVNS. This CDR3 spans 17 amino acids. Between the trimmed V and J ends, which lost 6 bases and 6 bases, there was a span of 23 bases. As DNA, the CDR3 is TGTGCCAGCAGAAGGACAAGGGTTATGGGGCAAGATGAAAAACTGTTTTTT. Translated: CASRRTRVMGQDEKLFF.